Each of the 27 T cell receptor beta chains below was sequenced from the same sample in a study of blood T cells in healthy people across ages. Sample-barcoded 5' priming and a J-beta primer mix drove a second PCR of about 6 to 11 cycles. TCRdb recomputed calls from the 5' RACE reads with MiXCR, one row per CDR3 protein. Of 550,000 to 650,000 distinct CDR3 sequences listed, roughly 30% were seen once; the top ten hold 15% to 19%. The source material was blood. These receptors came from an elderly woman in good health.

This clonotype was counted ten times or more. This chain uses TRBV7-9 with TRBJ2-5, with D perhaps assigned TRBD1 or TRBD2 (6 bases each). Germline V lookup: CDR1 SEHNR, CDR2 FQNEAQ (reference sequence). V was shortened by 3 bases and J by 1 base, with 21 bases between the two germline ends. The CDR3 is 18 residues long. In nucleotides, the CDR3 is TGTGCCAGCAGCTTCCCCCCCGGTGGAGGGGGGATCCAAGAGACCCAGTACTTC. Protein sequence: CASSFPPGGGGIQETQYF.

This chain uses TRBV20-1 with TRBJ1-1, with 7 bases aligning to TRBD1. The length of the CDR3 is 14 residues. V lost 1 base to trimming and J lost 0 bases; unmatched junction nucleotides: 2. Germline V CDR1 and CDR2: DFQATT, SNEGSKA (reference sequence). The CDR3 DNA is TGCAGTGCTAGAGGGGGACAGCTGAACACTGAAGCTTTCTTT. Translated: CSARGGQLNTEAFF.

This chain uses TRBV6-1 with TRBJ2-5, with 11 bases lining up with TRBD2. The better agreement between TRBJ2-7 and the DNA end casts doubt on the J call. This CDR3 is built from 16 residues. The germline gives CDR1 MNHNS, CDR2 SASEGT. The CDR3 loop is CASSPGLAGNTYEQYF. The DNA of the CDR3 is TGTGCCAGCAGTCCCGGACTAGCGGGTAATACGTACGAGCAGTACTTC.

This clonotype was counted at least ten times. The V call is TRBV4-3, the J call TRBJ2-5; the D gene could be TRBD1 or TRBD2 (6 bases each). CDR1 and CDR2 from the germline V gene are LGHNA and YSLEER. Between the trimmed V and J ends, which lost 8 bases and 0 bases, there was a span of 13 bases. CDR3 length equals 14 residues. The CDR3 nucleotides read TGCGCCAGCTCAAAAGGGGGGAACCAAGAGACCCAGTACTTC. The encoded protein is CASSKGGNQETQYF.

V is TRBV12-3 or TRBV12-4 and J is TRBJ2-7; 9 bases fit TRBD1. Germline trimming cut 6 bases from V and 2 bases from J; bases unmatched to any gene: 8. The CDR3 has 15 residues. The CDR3 protein is CASSLSRQGAYEQYF. In DNA, the CDR3 is TGTGCCAGCAGCCTAAGTCGACAGGGGGCCTACGAGCAGTACTTC.

This clonotype was detected only a few times. This chain links TRBV20-1 with TRBJ2-5; TRBD2 is a possible D gene (6 bases). The CDR3 extends over 15 amino acids. V was cut by 1 base and J by 11 bases, with 23 bases left in between. Germline V gives CDR1 DFQATT, CDR2 SNEGSKA (reference sequence). CDR3: CSARGSGRVYNEQYF. The CDR3 DNA reads as TGCAGTGCTAGAGGTAGCGGCAGGGTTTACAATGAGCAGTACTTC.

Concerning this clonotype: A clone one base away is much larger, so this may be a read error. The CDR3 DNA follows: TGTGCCAGCAGTAGGGGACAAGCGCTCGGCCACACCTTC. Residues: CASSRGQALGHTF. The J gene is TRBJ1-2, the V gene TRBV27, with TRBD1 as a possible D gene (6 bases). Germline V gene sequence: CDR1 MNHEY, CDR2 SMNVEV (reference sequence). V lost 5 bases to trimming and J lost 12 bases, with 19 bases between them. This CDR3 spans 13 amino acids.

This clonotype was seen more than once but under ten times. The chain employs TRBV9 and TRBJ1-1; D gene ambiguous. CDR3 length equals 12 residues. Deletions cut 0 bases from V and 7 bases from J, with 7 bases between. The germline V gene has CDR1 SGDLS and CDR2 YYNGEE. The CDR3 protein is CASSVAAGEAFF. The DNA of the CDR3 is TGTGCCAGCAGCGTAGCAGCGGGTGAAGCTTTCTTT.

This clonotype was observed at least ten times. The gene calls are TRBV15 and TRBJ1-1; D possibly corresponds to TRBD1 (5 bases). Germline CDR1 is LNHNV and CDR2 is YYDKDF (reference sequence). Trimming pared 1 base from V and 3 bases from J, leaving 12 bases between. The CDR3 runs to 15 residues. This CDR3 reads CATSRGGTAYTEAFF. Written as DNA, the CDR3 is TGTGCCACCAGCAGAGGTGGGACGGCTTACACTGAAGCTTTCTTT. The whole variable domain, filled in from reference TRBV15 and TRBJ1-1, reads DAMVIQNPRYQVTQFGKPVTLSCSQTLNHNVMYWYQQKSSQAPKLLFHYYDKDFNNEADTPDNFQSRRPNTSFCFLDIRSPGLGDTAMYLCATSRGGTAYTEAFFGQGTRLTVV.

The V and J genes are TRBV20-1 and TRBJ1-1, with 7 bases aligning to TRBD1. Germline V gene sequence: CDR1 DFQATT, CDR2 SNEGSKA (reference sequence). Losses at the gene ends were 5 bases for V and 0 bases for J; bases not matched to a gene: 0. There are 12 residues in the CDR3. The CDR3 DNA is TGCAGTGCTGACAGGGTGAACACTGAAGCTTTCTTT. The encoded protein is CSADRVNTEAFF.

The chain combines TRBV7-2 with TRBJ1-2; TRBD1 matches at 7 bases. J was trimmed by 8 bases and V by 4 bases; bases with no gene match: 10. Germline V gene lookup returns CDR1 SGHTA and CDR2 FQGNSA. CDR3 size: 14 residues. CDR3 sequence reads: CASSSRQGFIGYTF. The CDR3 DNA follows: TGTGCCAGCAGCTCCAGACAGGGTTTCATAGGCTACACCTTC.

This clonotype has a count of ten or more. The chain combines TRBV15 with TRBJ1-4; 8 bases are shared with TRBD1. The V gene end was trimmed by 1 base and the J gene end by 13 bases; junction bases not matched to a gene: 8. Germline lookup yields CDR1 LNHNV and CDR2 YYDKDF (reference sequence). This CDR3 comprises 14 residues. CDR3 loop: CATSRAGTGALLFF. The CDR3 DNA follows: TGTGCCACCAGCAGAGCCGGGACAGGCGCTCTACTGTTTTTT.

This clonotype was counted ten times or more. This rearrangement joins TRBV6-2 or TRBV6-3 to TRBJ2-1; D is undetermined. Germline V lookup: CDR1 MNHEY, CDR2 SVGEGT. The V end was cut by 7 bases, the J end by 5 bases, with 15 bases between. The CDR3 is 14 residues long. CDR3 in DNA: TGTGCCAGCAAAGACTTGGTAGGTGACAATGAGCAGTTCTTC. Its protein is CASKDLVGDNEQFF.

This clonotype was seen many times. The chain joins TRBV7-9 to TRBJ1-4; D gene uncertain. Germline lookup yields CDR1 SEHNR and CDR2 FQNEAQ (reference sequence). V was shortened by 5 bases and J by 0 bases, with 19 bases between the two germline ends. The CDR3 sequence is 18 residues long. CDR3 loop: CASSPKRLVGATNEKLFF. In DNA, the CDR3 is TGTGCCAGCAGCCCTAAGCGTCTTGTAGGAGCAACTAATGAAAAACTGTTTTTT.

In this sample, this clonotype turned up a few times. One end of the junction is discordant with germline, which a read error may explain. V is TRBV6-1 and J is TRBJ2-3, with a possible D match to TRBD2 (5 bases). The CDR3 spans 15 residues. Germline CDR1 reads MNHNS; CDR2 reads SASEGT. DNA of the CDR3: TGTGCCAGCAGTGACAACAGAGCTAGCACAGATGCGCAGTATTTT. It is translated as CASSDNRASTDAQYF.

This clonotype was observed at least ten times. The DNA of the CDR3 is TGTGCCAGCAGCTTTGGGGACTACAATGAGCAGTTCTTC. This codes for CASSFGDYNEQFF. The chain has TRBV7-6 and TRBJ2-1; D uncertain. Germline V gives CDR1 SGHVS, CDR2 FNYEAQ. The CDR3 is 13 amino acids. V was clipped by 3 bases and J by 3 bases, with 6 bases between them.

This clonotype occurred once. This chain joins TRBV15 and TRBJ2-1, with D possibly matching TRBD1 (7 bases). Between the trimmed V and J ends, which lost 5 bases and 10 bases, there was a span of 21 bases. Per the germline V gene, CDR1 is LNHNV and CDR2 is YYDKDF (reference sequence). This CDR3 is 15 amino acids long. In nucleotides, the CDR3 is TGTGCCACCAGCTCTAGGACAGGAGGGGCCTACGAGCAGTTCTTC. Translated, it gives CATSSRTGGAYEQFF.

This clonotype was seen many times. The V gene is TRBV6-5, the J gene TRBJ1-2; D unclear. Trimming removed 3 bases at V and 8 bases at J, with 16 bases between. Germline V gene lookup returns CDR1 MNHEY and CDR2 SVGAGI. The CDR3 totals 14 residues. CDR3 loop: CASSYGSLTWGYTF. DNA for the CDR3: TGTGCCAGCAGTTATGGATCCCTAACTTGGGGCTACACCTTC.

This clonotype was counted at least ten times. Written as DNA, the CDR3 is TGCGCCAGCACCCCTGGCGGGGGTGGAGGCTACGAGCAGTACTTC. Its translation is CASTPGGGGGYEQYF. This chain links TRBV5-1 with TRBJ2-7; 7 nucleotides line up with TRBD2. Unmatched junction bases numbered 12, after V lost 6 bases and J lost 3 bases. CDR1 and CDR2 (germline): SGHRS, YFSETQ. The CDR3 covers 15 residues.

This clonotype was observed many times. The chain has TRBV2 and TRBJ1-2; the match to TRBD1 covers 11 bases. Germline assignment: CDR1 SNHLY and CDR2 FYNNEI. Trimming at V came to 5 bases and at J to 7 bases, leaving 3 bases not matched to a gene. The CDR3 consists of 13 residues. The chain's CDR3 is CASSQGTGGGYTF. In nucleotides, the CDR3 is TGTGCCAGCAGTCAAGGGACAGGGGGTGGCTACACCTTC.

This clonotype was seen a handful of times. The chain has TRBV4-3 and TRBJ1-1, with no clear D. V was clipped by 0 bases and J by 5 bases, with 10 bases between them. The CDR3 loop spans 14 amino acids. Germline CDR1 LGHNA, CDR2 YSLEER. The CDR3 loop is CASSQDGGRTEAFF. DNA for the CDR3: TGCGCCAGCAGCCAAGATGGAGGTCGAACTGAAGCTTTCTTT.

In this sample, this clonotype turned up many times. The genes are TRBV6-1 and TRBJ2-3, with a possible D match to TRBD2 (7 bases). Trimming removed 6 bases from V and 5 bases from J, with 21 bases in between. The germline V gene has CDR1 MNHNS and CDR2 SASEGT. The CDR3 contains 16 residues. CDR3: CASRQRGGYRGDTQYF. DNA of the CDR3: TGTGCCAGCAGGCAGAGGGGGGGCTATCGTGGAGATACGCAGTATTTT.

The table lists this clonotype with many counts. The chain employs TRBV30 and TRBJ2-1; TRBD2 matches at 7 bases. CDR3 size: 13 residues. J gave up 6 bases and V 0 bases, and 2 bases lay outside the gene matches. Per the germline V gene, CDR1 is GTSNPN and CDR2 is SVGIG (reference sequence). The CDR3 DNA reads as TGTGCCTGGAGTGTACGACTAGCCAATGAGCAGTTCTTC. This codes for CAWSVRLANEQFF.

This clonotype has only a few counts. This sequence joins TRBV4-2 and TRBJ2-1, with a tentative D call TRBD2 (6 bases). V was pared by 6 bases and J by 4 bases, with 16 bases between. CDR3 length: 15 residues. CDR1 and CDR2 from the germline V gene are LGHNA and YNFKEQ. The CDR3 DNA sequence: TGTGCCAGCAGTCTCGGGACTGGGCTTTACAATGAGCAGTTCTTC. Amino acid sequence: CASSLGTGLYNEQFF.

In this sample, this clonotype turned up many times. The DNA of the CDR3 is TGTGCCAGCAGCTTGGCAGGGACGGGAACTGAAGCTTTCTTT. It is translated as CASSLAGTGTEAFF. The chain uses TRBV5-5 and TRBJ1-1; D is possibly TRBD1 (5 bases). The CDR3 sequence is 14 residues long. The V end was cut by 0 bases, the J end by 5 bases, with 11 bases between. Germline loops: CDR1 SGHKS, CDR2 YYEKEE (reference sequence).

The chain employs TRBV5-4 and TRBJ1-2; D possibly corresponds to TRBD1 (5 bases). Trimming removed 4 bases at V and 5 bases at J, with 9 bases between. Per the germline V gene, CDR1 is SGHNT and CDR2 is YYREEE (reference sequence). This CDR3 region has 12 residues. CDR3: CASSTTDYGYTF. Written as DNA, the CDR3 is TGTGCCAGCAGCACGACAGATTATGGCTACACCTTC. The whole variable domain, filled in from reference TRBV5-4 and TRBJ1-2, reads ETGVTQSPTHLIKTRGQQVTLRCSSQSGHNTVSWYQQALGQGPQFIFQYYREEENGRGNFPPRFSGLQFPNYSSELNVNALELDDSALYLCASSTTDYGYTFGSGTRLTVV.

This clonotype was seen at least ten times. The J gene is TRBJ2-2, the V gene TRBV4-2, with D possibly matching TRBD2 (5 bases). V gave up 5 bases and J gave up 4 bases, with 11 bases separating them. CDR1 is LGHNA, CDR2 YNFKEQ, per germline. This CDR3 has 14 residues. The CDR3 loop reads CASSGVRVTGELFF. For the CDR3, the DNA is TGTGCCAGCAGCGGGGTGAGGGTCACCGGGGAGCTGTTTTTT.